This T cell receptor (beta chain) was sequenced for a study of beta chain features in type 1 diabetes. This CDR3 contains 13 residues. Germline V gene lookup returns CDR1 WNHNN and CDR2 SYGVQD (reference sequence). The V and J ends lost 6 bases and 7 bases respectively, with 16 bases between them. Isolated RNA was reverse transcribed in full, so expressed TCRB transcripts were sequenced. Sequenced by immunoSEQ multiplex PCR; TCRdb stores in-frame clones only, minus some. Found here are under 850,000 clones, 10% to 15% of them singletons; the top ten hold less than 0.025%. Whole-study findings and limits: Researchers report that Type 1 diabetes patients had moderately but significantly shorter TCRB CDR3s across all four CD4+ subsets.

This clone was picked up a small number of times. Its target is not known. Sequencing was done on a sample of naive CD4+ T cells from blood. The clonotype comes from a man aged 18 to 30 with type 1 diabetes. The chain joins TRBV10-1 to TRBJ2-7; D gene unclear. The CDR3 DNA sequence: TGCGCCAGCAGCGTCAGAACGACTGGGGAGCAGTACTTC. This encodes CASSVRTTGEQYF.